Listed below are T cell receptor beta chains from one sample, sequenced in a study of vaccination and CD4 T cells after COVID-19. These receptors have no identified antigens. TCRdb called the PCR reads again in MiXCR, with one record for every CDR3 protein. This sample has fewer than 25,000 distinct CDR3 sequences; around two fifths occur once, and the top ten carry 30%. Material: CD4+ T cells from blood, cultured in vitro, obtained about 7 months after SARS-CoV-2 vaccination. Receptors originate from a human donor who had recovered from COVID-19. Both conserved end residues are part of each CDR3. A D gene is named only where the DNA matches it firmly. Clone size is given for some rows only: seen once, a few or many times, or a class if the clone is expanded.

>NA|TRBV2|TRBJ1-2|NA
CASSAGGPHYTF
TGTGCCAGCAGCGCAGGCGGTCCTCACTACACCTTC
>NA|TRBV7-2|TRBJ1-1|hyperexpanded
CASSLVTAGEAFF
TGTGCCAGCAGCTTGGTCACAGCGGGTGAAGCTTTCTTT
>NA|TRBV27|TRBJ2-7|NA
CASSFYDRDEQYF
TGTGCCAGCAGTTTTTACGACAGAGACGAGCAGTACTTC
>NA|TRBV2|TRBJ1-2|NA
CASSEWALGYTF
TGTGCCAGCAGTGAATGGGCCCTTGGCTACACCTTC
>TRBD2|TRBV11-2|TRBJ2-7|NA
CASSRGRESREQYF
TGTGCCAGCAGCCGCGGGCGGGAGAGTCGCGAGCAGTACTTC
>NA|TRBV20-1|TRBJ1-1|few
CSARGGRATYLNTEAFF
TGCAGTGCTAGAGGGGGCAGGGCGACCTACCTGAACACTGAAGCTTTCTTT
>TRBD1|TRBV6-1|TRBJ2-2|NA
CASRGQGANTGELFF
TGTGCCAGCAGAGGCCAGGGGGCGAACACCGGGGAGCTGTTTTTT
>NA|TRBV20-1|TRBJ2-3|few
CSASLRSTDTQYF
TGCAGTGCTAGTTTGCGGAGCACAGATACGCAGTATTTT
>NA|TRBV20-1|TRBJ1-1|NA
CSARGGQGIWSEAFF
TGCAGTGCTAGGGGGGGGCAGGGGATATGGTCTGAAGCTTTCTTT
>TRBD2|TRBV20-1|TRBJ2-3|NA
CSATLAADTQYF
TGCAGTGCTACACTAGCGGCAGATACGCAGTATTTT
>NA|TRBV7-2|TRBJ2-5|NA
CASSSVGESGTQYF
TGTGCCAGCAGCTCTGTTGGGGAGTCAGGGACCCAGTACTTC
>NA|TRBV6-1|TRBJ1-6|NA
CASSEVGRVNSPLHF
TGTGCCAGCAGTGAAGTCGGGAGAGTTAATTCACCCCTCCACTTT
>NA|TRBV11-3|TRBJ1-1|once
CASSPRTWVTEAFF
TGTGCCAGCAGCCCACGCACGTGGGTCACTGAAGCTTTCTTT
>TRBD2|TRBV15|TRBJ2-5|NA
CATSRLAGGPETQYF
TGTGCCACCAGCAGACTAGCGGGAGGGCCAGAGACCCAGTACTTC
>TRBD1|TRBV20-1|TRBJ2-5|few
CSAGTGEVETQYF
TGCAGCGCCGGGACAGGGGAGGTAGAGACCCAGTACTTC
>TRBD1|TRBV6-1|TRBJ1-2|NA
CASSLNQGAGYGYTF
TGTGCCAGCAGCCTAAACCAGGGGGCTGGCTATGGCTACACCTTC
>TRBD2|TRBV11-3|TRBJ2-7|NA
CASSLERSGGRVYEQYF
TGTGCCAGCAGCTTAGAAAGATCCGGCGGGAGGGTCTACGAGCAGTACTTC
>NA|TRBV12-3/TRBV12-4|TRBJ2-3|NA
CASSTRGPDTQYF
TGTGCCAGCAGTACCCGTGGACCAGATACGCAGTATTTT
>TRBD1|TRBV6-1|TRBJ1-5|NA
CASSHGRVGQLQHF
TGTGCCAGCAGCCACGGGCGGGTGGGACAGCTCCAGCATTTT
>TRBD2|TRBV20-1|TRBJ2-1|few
CSAGGLAGGLNYNEQFF
TGCAGTGCTGGGGGACTAGCGGGAGGGCTTAATTACAATGAGCAGTTCTTC
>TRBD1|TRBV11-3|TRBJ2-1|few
CASSPTGYNEQFF
TGTGCCAGCAGCCCGACAGGGTACAATGAGCAGTTCTTC
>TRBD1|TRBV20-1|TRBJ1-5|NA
CSASQGASSNQPQHF
TGCAGTGCTAGCCAGGGGGCATCGAGCAATCAGCCCCAGCATTTT
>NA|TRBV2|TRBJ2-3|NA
CATASSHPRDTQYF
TGTGCCACCGCGAGCAGCCACCCTCGGGATACGCAGTATTTT
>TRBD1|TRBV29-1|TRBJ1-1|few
CSASTRTGRTEAFF
TGCAGCGCCTCAACCAGGACAGGGAGAACTGAAGCTTTCTTT
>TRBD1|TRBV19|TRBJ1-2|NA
CASSTGINYGYTF
TGTGCCAGTTCGACAGGGATCAACTATGGCTACACCTTC
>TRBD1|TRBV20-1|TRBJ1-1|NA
CSAVSRDRGLTEAFF
TGCAGTGCTGTAAGTCGAGACAGGGGGTTGACTGAAGCTTTCTTT
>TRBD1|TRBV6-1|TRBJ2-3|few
CASSTDRGDTQYF
TGTGCCAGCAGTACAGACAGGGGGGATACGCAGTATTTT
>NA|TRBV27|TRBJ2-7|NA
CASSLSGRLPYEQYF
TGTGCCAGCAGTTTATCGGGGCGGCTACCCTACGAGCAGTACTTC
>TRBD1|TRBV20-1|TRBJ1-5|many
CSARDPQGRHQPQHF
TGCAGTGCTAGAGATCCACAGGGGCGGCATCAGCCCCAGCATTTT
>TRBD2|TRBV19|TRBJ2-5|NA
CASSIGGASGGWETQYF
TGTGCCAGTAGTATAGGTGGAGCTAGCGGGGGTTGGGAGACCCAGTACTTC
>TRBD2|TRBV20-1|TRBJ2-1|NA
CSAPGGSGSNSYNEQFF
TGCAGTGCTCCCGGGGGTAGCGGGAGCAACTCCTACAATGAGCAGTTCTTC
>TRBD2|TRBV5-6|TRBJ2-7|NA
CASSLPGLATYEQYF
TGTGCCAGCAGCTTACCGGGACTAGCGACCTACGAGCAGTACTTC
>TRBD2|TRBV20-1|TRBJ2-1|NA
CSASDLTGTSTSSSYNEQFF
TGCAGTGCTAGCGATTTAACCGGGACTAGCACCTCGAGCTCCTACAATGAGCAGTTCTTC
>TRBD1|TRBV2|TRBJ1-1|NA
CASSELRGAQNTEAFF
TGTGCCAGCAGTGAACTCAGGGGGGCACAGAACACTGAAGCTTTCTTT
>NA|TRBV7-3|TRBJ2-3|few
CASSPTGTPGGTQYF
TGTGCCAGCAGTCCTACAGGGACCCCCGGGGGTACGCAGTATTTT
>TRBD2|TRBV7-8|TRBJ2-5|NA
CASSRGEGSGQETQYF
TGTGCCAGCAGCCGAGGGGAGGGGTCGGGCCAAGAGACCCAGTACTTC